This T cell receptor (beta chain) emerged from a study of CD8 T cells in Susac syndrome (dated 2019 in TCRdb). Regarding the complete study: The study used repertoire sequencing to test whether antigen drove CD8+ T cell activation and differentiation in Susac syndrome. Summary of the overall study and its limitations: The number of individuals in the TCR sequencing and HLA analysis was acknowledged as relatively small.

Remarks on this clonotype: The specificity of this receptor is unknown. No per-base quality is available; no much larger clone lies one base away.

RNA was extracted using the RNeasy kit, and 0.5 to 1 microgram was reverse transcribed with random hexamers. The immunoSEQ multiplex PCR assay, covering 54 Vbeta and 13 Jbeta segments, was used to amplify TCR beta CDR3 regions. PCR amplification bias was corrected by using a synthetic template baseline for primer optimization and computational correction. Concerning the study's data processing: Only productive sequences were kept, with reads annotated to V, D and J genes according to IMGT and analyzed in immunoSEQ Analyzer. To calculate clonality, Shannon entropy was normalized by log2 of the number of productive unique sequences and then subtracted from one. For each patient and control, public and private clones were evaluated within the 100 most prevalent clones. Clones were defined as Susac-specific if absent from the healthy and MS cohorts, from 1052 published viral clones and from other ImmuneACCESS disease sequences. Starting from the raw public reads, TCRdb applied fastp trimming at Q25, assembled clones with MiXCR and retained in-frame beta chains. Under each unique CDR3 protein, matching rows form one entry showing the most common genes and DNA. Clone size and V and J calls follow TCRdb, not the original study. The sample profile shows around 150,000 distinct CDR3 sequences; approximately 94% of them were found once. The top ten hold 0.08% to 0.095% of the sample.

Peripheral blood CD8+ and CD4+ T cells from healthy donors, Susac syndrome patients and multiple sclerosis patients were profiled by high-throughput TCR beta sequencing. The multiple sclerosis controls were treatment-naive patients whose relapsing-remitting disease, either stable or active, fulfilled the revised McDonald criteria. Bulk CD8+ and CD4+ T cells were purified by magnetic negative isolation, while CD8+ TEMRA cells were enriched using FACS. Blood was drawn into EDTA tubes, processed within 24 hours, and PBMCs were isolated by density gradient centrifugation. PBMCs destined for TCR sequencing were cryopreserved in liquid nitrogen and later thawed in a 37 °C water bath. The sorted or isolated CD4+, CD8+ and CD8+ TEMRA cells had a purity of 90% or higher. The CDR3 numbers 12 residues from cysteine through phenylalanine. Just CDR3 DNA is preserved here, 36 bases in frame from base 1. CDR1 and CDR2 are drawn from the germline V gene (reference sequence): DFQATT, SNEGSKA. Trimmed from V: 6 bases; trimmed from J: 1 base; junction bases lacking a gene match: 2.

The TCR comes from a human donor with multiple sclerosis. The V and J genes are TRBV20-1 and TRBJ2-7; 8 nucleotides in the junction match TRBD2. Sequencing used CD4+ T cells from PBMCs. CDR3 sequence: CSAGRDSYEQYF. The DNA reads TGCAGTGCCGGGAGGGATTCCTACGAGCAGTACTTC.